The 17 T cell receptor beta chains in this list originate from one sample, sequenced in a study of siplizumab effects on memory and regulatory T cells. The assay was immunoSEQ multiplex PCR, and TCRdb's table has in-frame clones only and misses some. The sample consists of about 100,000 clones, 94% of them appearing once. Sequencing was carried out using non-Treg CD4+ T cells sorted from blood. The source is a human donor in good health.

The gene calls are TRBV5-6 and TRBJ2-1; D call uncertain. Trimming removed 2 bases from V and 6 bases from J, with 6 bases in between. This CDR3 is built from 12 residues. The V gene's germline CDR1 is SGHDT and CDR2 YYEEEE. As DNA, the CDR3 is TGTGCCAGCAGCTTAGGTTTCAATGAGCAGTTCTTC. As protein: CASSLGFNEQFF.

The chain carries TRBV6-5 and TRBJ2-2; no clear D gene. The V gene's germline CDR1 is MNHEY and CDR2 SVGAGI. V shed 5 bases and J shed 3 bases, with 13 bases lying between them. The CDR3 is 15 amino acids. The CDR3 DNA follows: TGTGCCAGCAGTCCCCGTGGGCCAGACACCGGGGAGCTGTTTTTT. Translated: CASSPRGPDTGELFF.

The V call is TRBV4-2, the J call TRBJ2-7, with 7 bases fitting TRBD2. The trim removed 0 bases at V and 2 bases at J, leaving 4 bases unmatched. This CDR3 spans 15 amino acids. CDR1 and CDR2 (germline): LGHNA, YNFKEQ. Here the CDR3 DNA reads TGTGCCAGCAGCCAAGAGAACGGGAGGCCCTACGAGCAGTACTTC. This codes for CASSQENGRPYEQYF.

The chain has TRBV6-6 and TRBJ1-1; D unresolved. CDR1 and CDR2 (germline): MNHNY, SVGAGI (reference sequence). This CDR3 region has 11 residues. V lost 8 bases, J lost 0 bases, and 4 bases lay in between. For the CDR3, the DNA is TGTGCCAGCGTACTGAACACTGAAGCTTTCTTT. This encodes CASVLNTEAFF.

J is TRBJ2-5 and V is TRBV5-1, with D hard to call. The germline V gene encodes CDR1 SGHRS and CDR2 YFSETQ. Trimming cost V 4 bases and J 2 bases, with 15 bases left between them. There are 15 residues in the CDR3. The CDR3 nucleotides are TGCGCCAGCAGCCTCAGTTACGCAAGACAAGAGACCCAGTACTTC. As protein: CASSLSYARQETQYF.

Concerning this clone itself: A read error may produce the germline difference seen at one junction end. The genes are TRBV7-7 and TRBJ2-7, with D perhaps matching TRBD1 or TRBD2 (5 bases each). The germline CDR1 and CDR2 sequences are SSHAT and FNYEAQ (reference sequence). This CDR3 has 13 amino acids. Written as DNA, the CDR3 is TGTGCTAGCAGCTTTAGTGGGACCCCCGAGCAGTACTTC. Residues: CASSFSGTPEQYF.

The chain links TRBV19 to TRBJ2-3; TRBD2 matches 7 bases. The V segment lost 0 bases and the J segment 9 bases; nucleotides outside the gene matches: 9. This CDR3 region has 15 residues. The germline gives CDR1 LNHDA, CDR2 SQIVND (reference sequence). CDR3 region: CASSIDAQVGGTQYF. CDR3 sequence (DNA): TGTGCCAGTAGTATAGATGCCCAGGTCGGGGGGACGCAGTATTTT.

The chain employs TRBV6-5 and TRBJ1-2, with D possibly TRBD1 on 5 matching bases. The germline V gene has CDR1 MNHEY and CDR2 SVGAGI. The CDR3 totals 15 residues. V lost 9 bases and J lost 7, with 24 bases in between. CDR3 nucleotides: TGTGCCAGTTCTCGGGACGCAATAATTTCGACTGGCTACACCTTC. Its translation is CASSRDAIISTGYTF.

The gene calls are TRBV2 and TRBJ2-7, with TRBD2 as a possible D gene (5 bases). V lost 7 bases, J lost 0 bases, and 16 bases lay in between. The germline V gene encodes CDR1 SNHLY and CDR2 FYNNEI. The CDR3 has 15 residues. The CDR3 loop is CASKPSSTSSYEQYF. DNA for the CDR3: TGTGCCAGCAAGCCTTCTAGCACAAGCTCCTACGAGCAGTACTTC.

This clone was found once. The CDR3 coding sequence is TGTGCCAGTAGTATAGCGACAGCCTACACCTTC. It translates to CASSIATAYTF. The chain uses TRBV19 and TRBJ1-2; TRBD1 is a possible D gene (5 bases). V gave up 1 base and J gave up 10 bases, with 7 bases separating them. The CDR3 runs 11 residues. Germline V gene lookup returns CDR1 LNHDA and CDR2 SQIVND (reference sequence).

The chain has TRBV4-2 and TRBJ2-1; no clear D. The V gene's germline CDR1 is LGHNA and CDR2 YNFKEQ. The germline V and J ends were trimmed by 2 bases and 7 bases, with 9 bases remaining between them. This CDR3 has 13 amino acids. This chain's CDR3 is CASSQTITNEQFF. The CDR3 region has the DNA TGTGCCAGCAGCCAAACAATCACGAATGAGCAGTTCTTC.

The V and J genes are TRBV6-5 and TRBJ1-2, with D maybe TRBD1 (6 bases). V gave up 0 bases and J gave up 8 bases, with 19 bases separating them. This CDR3 contains 16 residues. Germline-derived CDR1 and CDR2 are MNHEY and SVGAGI. The CDR3 DNA sequence: TGTGCCAGCAGTTACTCCACGGGCATGGGGGCGCAGGGCTACACCTTC. The encoded protein is CASSYSTGMGAQGYTF.

The V gene is TRBV4-1, the J gene TRBJ2-6; TRBD1 is a possible D gene (6 bases). The CDR3 sequence is 15 residues long. CDR1 and CDR2 from the germline V gene are MGHRA and YSYEKL. V was pared by 4 bases and J by 2 bases, with 9 bases between. The CDR3 DNA is TGCGCCAGCAGCCCACAGGGTGCTGGGGCCAACGTCCTGACTTTC. It codes for CASSPQGAGANVLTF.

This clone was seen just once. The CDR3 protein is CAISESDPSETDTQYF. The CDR3 DNA is TGTGCCATCAGTGAGTCGGACCCGTCGGAGACAGATACGCAGTATTTT. The V call is TRBV10-3, the J call TRBJ2-3, with D hard to call. The CDR3 has 16 amino acids. The germline gives CDR1 ENHRY, CDR2 SYGVKD. Trimming pared 0 bases from V and 3 bases from J, leaving 13 bases between.

The rearrangement links TRBV5-5 to TRBJ2-7, with unresolved D. Trimming removed 0 bases at V and 2 bases at J, with 6 bases between. The CDR3 is 13 amino acids. Germline V gene data show CDR1 as SGHKS and CDR2 as YYEKEE (reference sequence). This chain's CDR3 is CASSLANTYEQYF. The CDR3 DNA follows: TGTGCCAGCAGCTTGGCCAACACCTACGAGCAGTACTTC.

The chain uses TRBV9 and TRBJ2-7; 10 bases fit TRBD2. Germline CDR1 is SGDLS and CDR2 is YYNGEE. J was trimmed by 5 bases and V by 4 bases; bases with no gene match: 15. The CDR3 spans 17 residues. CDR3 bases: TGTGCCAGCAGCCCCCCCCTTACTAGCGGGAAAAGCCACGAGCAGTACTTC. Translation gives CASSPPLTSGKSHEQYF.

The chain carries TRBV5-5 and TRBJ2-3, with 10 bases aligning to TRBD1. Unmatched junction bases numbered 8, after V lost 4 bases and J lost 3 bases. CDR1 and CDR2 from the germline V gene are SGHKS and YYEKEE (reference sequence). The CDR3 length is 16 residues. The CDR3 nucleotides are TGTGCCAGCAGCACTGGGACAGGGGTTGGAACAGATACGCAGTATTTT. Amino acid sequence: CASSTGTGVGTDTQYF.